This TCR beta chain originates from a study of T-cell reconstitution after alpha-beta-depleted transplantation in children. The TCRbeta library was prepared with unique molecular identifiers. Each CDR3 protein gets one entry after TCRdb re-called the PCR reads with MiXCR. The data hold about 540,000 distinct CDR3 sequences, with about 18% observed a single time. This CDR3 has 16 residues. V was shortened by 0 bases and J by 4 bases, with 13 bases between the two germline ends. Germline V lookup: CDR1 LGHDT, CDR2 YNNKEL (reference sequence). The gene calls are TRBV3-1 and TRBJ2-1, with D perhaps TRBD2 (6 bases). Sequencing used PBMCs from the stem cell graft donor, obtained from the stem cell graft. The TCR was taken from a human donor who donated a stem cell graft to a child with acute lymphoblastic leukemia. CDR3 bases: TGTGCCAGCAGCCAAGAGGGTAGCGGCTTTTACAATGAGCAGTTCTTC. This sequence encodes CASSQEGSGFYNEQFF.